The clone carrying this T cell receptor (beta chain) was observed a few times. The antigen is undetermined. Using its own MiXCR run on the RT-PCR reads, TCRdb lists one record per CDR3 protein. The table lists around 200,000 distinct CDR3 sequences, 7.5% to 10% of them singletons. Trimming stripped 5 bases from V and 5 bases from J, with 16 bases between. The CDR3 is 15 residues long. Per germline, CDR1 SEHNR and CDR2 FQNEAQ (reference sequence). These data belong to a study of response to subunit inactivated influenza vaccine. Study results and limitations: Researchers suggested that each seasonal influenza vaccination recruits few new T cells.

The source was non-naive T cells sorted from PBMCs, collected on the day of vaccination. The chain carries TRBV7-9 and TRBJ2-1; D call uncertain. This receptor was identified in a man aged 50-59 years who received an inactivated influenza vaccine. In nucleotides, the CDR3 is TGTGCCAGCAGCCCGGGCCCACAGACGAACAATGAGCAGTTCTTC. As protein: CASSPGPQTNNEQFF.